This T cell receptor (beta chain) was found in a study of shared clonotypes between healthy human individuals. About the study: Per donor, CD8 memory used one plate, CD8 naive used two, CD4 memory used three and CD4 naive used three.

Study results and caveats: Estimated clonotype richness was generally higher in naive than memory subsets. Depth of sequencing was expected to influence donor clonotype sharing.

Points on this clone: Its antigen is not identified.

In the source study's methods: Filtering of immunoSEQ junctional sequences could not match full-length read filtering. The data were produced by immunoSEQ multiplex PCR, yet TCRdb's version contains in-frame clones alone and is incomplete. The V and J calls and the clone size are those of that table, but D and trimming were determined from the DNA. The data hold about 2.4 million clones, with around 90% observed a single time. This CDR3 is built from 13 residues. The V end lost 8 bases, the J end lost 8 bases, and 13 bases lay between the germline ends. Germline V lookup: CDR1 ENHRY, CDR2 SYGVKD. The chain couples TRBV10-3 to TRBJ1-6; tentative D call: TRBD1 (5 bases). The sequence came from a man between 18 and 29 years old in good health. Input material: naive CD4+ T cells sorted from blood. Subset noted: CD45RA+ positively selected. The CDR3 nucleotides are TGTGCCATCGGGGGAGACACCTATTCACCCCTCCACTTT. Protein sequence: CAIGGDTYSPLHF.